The present entry profiles one TCR beta chain with its context. The entry originates in a study of blood T cell repertoires in COVID-19. Study-wide background: COVID-19 samples collected from the United States, Italy and Spain covered acute and convalescent phases.

Cohort 3 recovery required two negative PCRs, clearance, or symptom resolution. Sequencing used immunoSEQ multiplex PCR; TCRdb keeps in-frame clones, though not all of them. The sample consists of about 280,000 clones, 85% of them appearing once. The germline V gene encodes CDR1 LNHDA and CDR2 SQIVND (reference sequence). Trimming left V 3 bases short and J 1 base short, with 9 bases between. This CDR3 is 14 amino acids long. Source material: PBMCs or T cells enriched from blood (not recorded which). The receptor comes from a woman in her fifties or sixties who had recovered from COVID-19. The J gene is TRBJ1-1, the V gene TRBV19, with a tentative D call TRBD1 (5 bases). DNA of the CDR3: TGTGCCAGTAGTATCCCAGGGCCGAACACTGAAGCTTTCTTT. Residues: CASSIPGPNTEAFF. Based on the CDR3 plus reference TRBV19 and TRBJ1-1, the full variable domain is DGGITQSPKYLFRKEGQNVTLSCEQNLNHDAMYWYRQDPGQGLRLIYYSQIVNDFQKGDIAEGYSVSREKKESFPLTVTSAQKNPTAFYLCASSIPGPNTEAFFGQGTRLTVV.